The source of this T cell receptor (beta chain) is a study of T-cell memory formation after mild COVID-19 (dated by TCRdb to the early 2020s). Background on the whole study: TCR sequence clusters from the two donors were largely donor specific. Two young, previously healthy adult volunteers, one female and one male, were included in the cohort. T-cell clones expanding and contracting after mild COVID-19 in a couple of donors were tracked by longitudinal TCRalpha and TCRbeta repertoire sequencing.

Ficoll-Paque density gradient centrifugation was used to isolate PBMCs. After removal of 4 bases from V and 8 bases from J, the junction retains 7 bases not matched to a gene. Taken from the germline V gene, the CDR1 and CDR2 loops are SGHDN and FVKESK. The CDR3 runs 14 amino acids, cysteine and phenylalanine included. Solely the CDR3 DNA is kept, with 42 bases framed from the first base. The paper's findings and limits, for the study overall: The study included only a couple of mild cases, and larger cohorts that include severe cases with pre-infection samples were judged to be necessary. Clones contracting from day 15 to 85 had balanced CD4/CD8 phenotypes, while a second wave expanding from day 15 to 37 was biased towards CD4+. Some responding clones were detected in pre-infection memory, which suggested that pre-existing cross-reactive memory T cells had joined the SARS-CoV-2 response. The second-wave clones that peaked on day 37 were not confirmed to be SARS-CoV-2 specific. Contracting CD4+ clones were located mainly in the CM and EM memory subsets, whereas CD8+ clones were found to be enriched in EMRA.

As to this clonotype: Its specific antigen is unknown. No much larger clone exists at a distance of one base, and base qualities are not known.

The instrument was an Illumina NovaSeq 6000. Using 5'RACE with constant-segment primers, TCRalpha and TCRbeta cDNA libraries were constructed, with sample barcodes and unique molecular identifiers added in the process. Trizol reagent was used to extract RNA from every sample. Library amplification was performed in two PCR steps, and a second sample barcode and Illumina TruSeq adapters were introduced in the second step. Libraries were sequenced on an Illumina NovaSeq with 2 x 150 bp paired-end reads. On the authors' methods: The reads were demultiplexed and collapsed into UMI-guided consensus sequences using migec v1.2.7. Using mixcr v2.1.11, UMI consensuses were aligned to TRA and TRB V and J templates and then assembled into clonotypes. Clonotypes were classified as expanded or contracted when called significant by both edgeR and NoisET, with noise models trained on biological replicates. For edgeR calls, a false discovery rate-adjusted p below 0.01 and a log2 fold-change threshold of 1 were applied. As an exploratory analysis of dynamics, max-normalized trajectories of the 1000 most abundant clonotypes were examined by PCA with hierarchical clustering. Each responding clone was given a CD4 or CD8 phenotype based on the CD4+ and CD8+ repertoires, which had been sequenced separately. TCRdb itself trimmed the public reads at Q25 with fastp, ran MiXCR and retained productive beta chains. Each CDR3 protein gets just one entry, which takes the most common genes and DNA from the rows behind it. The V and J calls here are based on TCRdb, not the publication. Within this sample are over 150,000 distinct CDR3 sequences, with about 20% of them counted one time only. The leading ten clones occupy under 25% of the sample.

This chain joins TRBV14 to TRBJ2-1; 8 bases in between match TRBD2. The sequence was obtained from an adult woman who had mild COVID-19 (a few samples of this study predate the infection). The sample titles of this study are shuffled in the database, so cell type and time point are left out; the donor was told from shared clones. Sequenced material: PBMCs or a T cell subset sorted from them (not recorded which). The DNA is as follows: TGTGCCAGCAGCCCGAAAGAGACTAGCGATGAGCAGTTCTTC. Translated, this gives CASSPKETSDEQFF. The variable domain in full, with residues beyond the CDR3 obtained from the reference TRBV14 and TRBJ2-1 genes, is EAGVTQFPSHSVIEKGQTVTLRCDPISGHDNLYWYRRVMGKEIKFLLHFVKESKQDESGMPNNRFLAERTGGTYSTLKVQPAELEDSGVYFCASSPKETSDEQFFGPGTRLTVL.